This TCR beta chain is from a study of cytomegalovirus exposure and HLA in healthy donors. Whole-study results and caveats: Reports described diagnosis of cytomegalovirus status by the classifier as highly specific and sensitive. Analysis was carried out at a later point, and it linked a missense DCLRE1C variant to TCR beta V- and J-gene trimming.

Germline loops: CDR1 LGHNA, CDR2 YNFKEQ. Trimming left V 7 bases short and J 2 bases short, with 10 bases between. The CDR3 spans 13 residues. This clone was counted between two and nine times. Its antigen is not identified. PCR was performed using 60 Vbeta and 13 Jbeta primers. Method: immunoSEQ multiplex PCR; TCRdb's copy keeps in-frame clones and lacks some. Among about 130,000 clones listed, roughly 75% were seen once. The sequenced sample was PBMCs. The genes are TRBV4-2 and TRBJ2-3; a possible D gene is TRBD2 (7 bases). This receptor was obtained from a woman aged 45-59 years in good health and CMV-seronegative. CDR3 coding DNA: TGTGCCAGCAAGGGGGGGCTCACAGATACGCAGTATTTT. As protein: CASKGGLTDTQYF.